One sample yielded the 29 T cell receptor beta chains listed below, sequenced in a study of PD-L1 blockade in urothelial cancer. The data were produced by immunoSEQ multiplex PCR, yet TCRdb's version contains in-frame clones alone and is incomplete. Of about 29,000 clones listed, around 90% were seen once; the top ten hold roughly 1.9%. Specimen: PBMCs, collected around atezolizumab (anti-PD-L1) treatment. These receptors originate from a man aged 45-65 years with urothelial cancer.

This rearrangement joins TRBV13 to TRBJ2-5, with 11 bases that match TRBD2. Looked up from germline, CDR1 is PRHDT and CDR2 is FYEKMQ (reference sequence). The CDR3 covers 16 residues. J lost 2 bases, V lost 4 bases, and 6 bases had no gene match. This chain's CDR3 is CASSSPWTSGQETQYF. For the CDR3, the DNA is TGTGCCAGCAGCTCCCCATGGACTAGCGGGCAAGAGACCCAGTACTTC.

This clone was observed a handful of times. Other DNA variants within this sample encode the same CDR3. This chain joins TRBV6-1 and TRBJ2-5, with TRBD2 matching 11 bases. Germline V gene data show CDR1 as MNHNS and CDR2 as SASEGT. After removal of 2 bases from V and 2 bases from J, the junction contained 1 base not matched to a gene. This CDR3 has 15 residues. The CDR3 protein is CASSELAGGQETQYF. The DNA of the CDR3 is TGTGCCAGCAGTGAATTAGCGGGGGGGCAAGAGACCCAGTACTTC.

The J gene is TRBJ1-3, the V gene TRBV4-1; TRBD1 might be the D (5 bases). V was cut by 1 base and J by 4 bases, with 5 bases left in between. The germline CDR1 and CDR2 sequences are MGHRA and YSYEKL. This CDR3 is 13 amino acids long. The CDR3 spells CASSQGTGNTIYF. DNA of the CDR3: TGCGCCAGCAGCCAAGGGACAGGAAACACCATATATTTT.

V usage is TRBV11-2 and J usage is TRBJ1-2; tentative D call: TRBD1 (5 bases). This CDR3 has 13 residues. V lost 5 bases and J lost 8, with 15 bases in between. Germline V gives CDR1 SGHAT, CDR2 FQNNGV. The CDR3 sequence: CASSHTTWGGYTF. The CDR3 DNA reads TGTGCCAGCAGCCACACCACGTGGGGCGGCTACACCTTC.

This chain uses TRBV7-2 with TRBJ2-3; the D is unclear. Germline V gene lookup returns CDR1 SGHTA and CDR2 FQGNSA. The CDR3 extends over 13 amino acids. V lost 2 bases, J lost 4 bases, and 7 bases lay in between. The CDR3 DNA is TGTGCCAGCAGCTTAAGCCTCCCAGATACGCAGTATTTT. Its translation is CASSLSLPDTQYF.

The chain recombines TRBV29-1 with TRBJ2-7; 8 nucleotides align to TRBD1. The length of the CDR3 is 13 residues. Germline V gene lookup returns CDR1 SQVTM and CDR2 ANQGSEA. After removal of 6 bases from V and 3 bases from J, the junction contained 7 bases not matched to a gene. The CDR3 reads CSVTGQGHYEQYF. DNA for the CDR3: TGCAGCGTGACCGGACAGGGCCACTACGAGCAGTACTTC.

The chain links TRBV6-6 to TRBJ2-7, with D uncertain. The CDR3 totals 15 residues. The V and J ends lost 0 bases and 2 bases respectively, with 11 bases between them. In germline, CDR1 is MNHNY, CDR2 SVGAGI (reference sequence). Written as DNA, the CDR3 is TGTGCCAGCAGTTACTCGATTAGCCAAACCTACGAGCAGTACTTC. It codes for CASSYSISQTYEQYF.

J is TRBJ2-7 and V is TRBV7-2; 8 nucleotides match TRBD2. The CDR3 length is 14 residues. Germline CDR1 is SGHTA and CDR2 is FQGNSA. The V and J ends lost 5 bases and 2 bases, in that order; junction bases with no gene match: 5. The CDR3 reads CASSTRGGAYEQYF. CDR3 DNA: TGTGCCAGCAGCACCCGGGGGGGGGCCTACGAGCAGTACTTC. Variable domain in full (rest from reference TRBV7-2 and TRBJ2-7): GAGVSQSPSNKVTEKGKDVELRCDPISGHTALYWYRQSLGQGLEFLIYFQGNSAPDKSGLPSDRFSAERTGGSVSTLTIQRTQQEDSAVYLCASSTRGGAYEQYFGPGTRLTVT.

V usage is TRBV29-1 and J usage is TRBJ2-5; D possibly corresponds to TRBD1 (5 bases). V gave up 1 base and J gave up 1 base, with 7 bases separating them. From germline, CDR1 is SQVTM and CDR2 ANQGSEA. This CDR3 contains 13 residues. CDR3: CSVEGTTQETQYF. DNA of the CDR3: TGCAGCGTTGAAGGGACAACCCAAGAGACCCAGTACTTC.

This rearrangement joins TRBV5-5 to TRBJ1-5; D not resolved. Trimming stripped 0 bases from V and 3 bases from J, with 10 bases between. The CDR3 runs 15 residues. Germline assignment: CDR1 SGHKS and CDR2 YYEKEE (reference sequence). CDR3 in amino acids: CASSLALSPNQPQHF. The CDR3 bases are TGTGCCAGCAGCTTGGCCCTCAGTCCCAATCAGCCCCAGCATTTT.

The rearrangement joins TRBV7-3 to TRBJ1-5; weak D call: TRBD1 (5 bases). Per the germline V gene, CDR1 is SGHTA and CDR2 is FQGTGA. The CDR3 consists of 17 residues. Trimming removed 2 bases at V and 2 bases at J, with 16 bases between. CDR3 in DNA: TGTGCCAGCAGCTTAGTCTCAGGGCGGATTGGCAATCAGCCCCAGCATTTT. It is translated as CASSLVSGRIGNQPQHF.

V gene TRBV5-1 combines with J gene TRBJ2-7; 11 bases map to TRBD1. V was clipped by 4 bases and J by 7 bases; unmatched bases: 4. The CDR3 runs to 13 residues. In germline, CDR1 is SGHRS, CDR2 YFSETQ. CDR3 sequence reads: CASSGDRGGEQYF. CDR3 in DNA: TGCGCCAGCAGCGGGGACAGGGGGGGAGAGCAGTACTTC.

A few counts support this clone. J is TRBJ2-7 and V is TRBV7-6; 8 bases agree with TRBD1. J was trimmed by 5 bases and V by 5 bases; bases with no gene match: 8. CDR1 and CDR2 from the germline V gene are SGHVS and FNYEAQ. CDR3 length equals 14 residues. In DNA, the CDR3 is TGTGCCAGCAGCCTATGGACAGGGAGTGACGAGCAGTACTTC. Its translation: CASSLWTGSDEQYF. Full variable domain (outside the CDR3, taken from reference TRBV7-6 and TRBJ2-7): GAGVSQSPRYKVTKRGQDVALRCDPISGHVSLYWYRQALGQGPEFLTYFNYEAQQDKSGLPNDRFSAERPEGSISTLTIQRTEQRDSAMYRCASSLWTGSDEQYFGPGTRLTVT.

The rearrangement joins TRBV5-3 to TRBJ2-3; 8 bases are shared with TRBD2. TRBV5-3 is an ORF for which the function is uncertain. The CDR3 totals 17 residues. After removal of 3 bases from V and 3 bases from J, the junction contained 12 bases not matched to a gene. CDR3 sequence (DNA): TGTGCCAGAAGCTGCCCCTCGGGAGGGAGTCCTACAGATACGCAGTATTTT. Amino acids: CARSCPSGGSPTDTQYF.

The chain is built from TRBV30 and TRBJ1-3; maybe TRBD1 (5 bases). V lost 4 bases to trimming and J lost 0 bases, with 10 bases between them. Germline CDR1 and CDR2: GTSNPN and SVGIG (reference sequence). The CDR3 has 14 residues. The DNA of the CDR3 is TGTGCCTGGACACGACAGTTCTCTGGAAACACCATATATTTT. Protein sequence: CAWTRQFSGNTIYF. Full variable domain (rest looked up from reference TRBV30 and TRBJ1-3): SQTIHQWPATLVQPVGSPLSLECTVEGTSNPNLYWYRQAAGRGLQLLFYSVGIGQISSEVPQNLSASRPQDRQFILSSKKLLLSDSGFYLCAWTRQFSGNTIYFGEGSWLTVV.

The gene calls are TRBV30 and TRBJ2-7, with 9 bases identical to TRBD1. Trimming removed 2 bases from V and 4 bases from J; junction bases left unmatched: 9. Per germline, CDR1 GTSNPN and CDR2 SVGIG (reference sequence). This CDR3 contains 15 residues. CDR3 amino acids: CAWSLQQGAIYEQYF. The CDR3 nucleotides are TGTGCCTGGAGTTTGCAACAGGGGGCGATTTACGAGCAGTACTTC. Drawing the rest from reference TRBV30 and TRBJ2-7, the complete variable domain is SQTIHQWPATLVQPVGSPLSLECTVEGTSNPNLYWYRQAAGRGLQLLFYSVGIGQISSEVPQNLSASRPQDRQFILSSKKLLLSDSGFYLCAWSLQQGAIYEQYFGPGTRLTVT.

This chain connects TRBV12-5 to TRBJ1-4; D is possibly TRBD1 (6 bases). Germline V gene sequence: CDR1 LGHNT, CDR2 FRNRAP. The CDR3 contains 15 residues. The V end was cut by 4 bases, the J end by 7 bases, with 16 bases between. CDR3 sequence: CASGSNRDTLEKLFF. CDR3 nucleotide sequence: TGTGCTAGTGGTTCGAACCGGGACACACTTGAAAAACTGTTTTTT.

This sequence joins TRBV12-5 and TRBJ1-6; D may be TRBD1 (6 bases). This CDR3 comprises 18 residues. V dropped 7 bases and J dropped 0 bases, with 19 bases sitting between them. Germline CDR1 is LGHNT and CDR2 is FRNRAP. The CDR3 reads CASAFAGGASSYNSPLHF. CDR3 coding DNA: TGTGCTAGTGCCTTCGCCGGGGGGGCGAGCTCCTATAATTCACCCCTCCACTTT.

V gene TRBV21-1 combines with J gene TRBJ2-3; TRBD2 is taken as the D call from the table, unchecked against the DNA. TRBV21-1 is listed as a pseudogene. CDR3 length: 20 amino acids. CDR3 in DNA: TGTGCCAGCAGCAAAATGGGGACAGGGCTGACTAGCGGGGGGGCAGATACGCAGTATTTT. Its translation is CASSKMGTGLTSGGADTQYF.

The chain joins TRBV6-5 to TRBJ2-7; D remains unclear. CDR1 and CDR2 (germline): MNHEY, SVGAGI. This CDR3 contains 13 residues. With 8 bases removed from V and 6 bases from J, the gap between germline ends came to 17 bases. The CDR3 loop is CASGRRVTVEQYF. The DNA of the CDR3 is TGTGCCAGCGGCCGCCGGGTGACGGTCGAGCAGTACTTC.

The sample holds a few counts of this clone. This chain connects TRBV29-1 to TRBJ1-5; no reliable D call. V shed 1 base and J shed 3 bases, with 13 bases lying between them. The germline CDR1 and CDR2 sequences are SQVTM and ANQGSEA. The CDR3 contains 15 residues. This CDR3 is CSVEVEGGSNQPQHF. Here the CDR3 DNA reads TGCAGCGTTGAAGTGGAGGGAGGTTCCAATCAGCCCCAGCATTTT.

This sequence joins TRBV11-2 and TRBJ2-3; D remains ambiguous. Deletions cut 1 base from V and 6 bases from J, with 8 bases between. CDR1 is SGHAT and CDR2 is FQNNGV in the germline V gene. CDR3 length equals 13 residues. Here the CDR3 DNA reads TGTGCCAGCAGCTTAGGAATGGGCGATACGCAGTATTTT. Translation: CASSLGMGDTQYF.

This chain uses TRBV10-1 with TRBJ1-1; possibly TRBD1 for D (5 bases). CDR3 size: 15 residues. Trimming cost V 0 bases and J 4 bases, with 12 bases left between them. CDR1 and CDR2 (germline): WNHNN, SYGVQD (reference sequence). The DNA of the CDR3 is TGCGCCAGCAGTGAGTCGACGTGGGGCGTCACTGAAGCTTTCTTT. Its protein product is CASSESTWGVTEAFF.

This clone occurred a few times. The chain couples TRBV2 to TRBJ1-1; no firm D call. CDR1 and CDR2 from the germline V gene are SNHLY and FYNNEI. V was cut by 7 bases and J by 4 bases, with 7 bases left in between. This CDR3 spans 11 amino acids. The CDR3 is CASTPFTEAFF. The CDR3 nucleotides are TGTGCCAGCACCCCTTTCACTGAAGCTTTCTTT.

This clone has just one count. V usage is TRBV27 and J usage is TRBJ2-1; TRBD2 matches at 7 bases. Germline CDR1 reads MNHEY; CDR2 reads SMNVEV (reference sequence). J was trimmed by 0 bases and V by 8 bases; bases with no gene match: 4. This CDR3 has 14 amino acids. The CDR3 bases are TGTGCCAGCGGCGCGGGGGACTCCTACAATGAGCAGTTCTTC. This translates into CASGAGDSYNEQFF.

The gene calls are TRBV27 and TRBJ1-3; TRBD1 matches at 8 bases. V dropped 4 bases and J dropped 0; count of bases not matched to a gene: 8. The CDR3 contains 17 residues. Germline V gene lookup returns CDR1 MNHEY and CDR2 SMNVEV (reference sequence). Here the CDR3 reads CASSSLRDRSSGNTIYF. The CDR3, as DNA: TGTGCCAGCAGTTCCCTCCGGGACAGGTCCTCTGGAAACACCATATATTTT.

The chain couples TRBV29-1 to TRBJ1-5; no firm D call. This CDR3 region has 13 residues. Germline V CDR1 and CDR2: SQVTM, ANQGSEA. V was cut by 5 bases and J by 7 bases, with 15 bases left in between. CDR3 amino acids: CSVTDISGQPQHF. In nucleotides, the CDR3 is TGCAGCGTTACCGACATAAGTGGGCAGCCCCAGCATTTT. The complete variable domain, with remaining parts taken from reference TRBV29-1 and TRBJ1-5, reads SAVISQKPSRDICQRGTSLTIQCQVDSQVTMMFWYRQQPGQSLTLIATANQGSEATYESGFVIDKFPISRPNLTFSTLTVSNMSPEDSSIYLCSVTDISGQPQHFGDGTRLSIL.

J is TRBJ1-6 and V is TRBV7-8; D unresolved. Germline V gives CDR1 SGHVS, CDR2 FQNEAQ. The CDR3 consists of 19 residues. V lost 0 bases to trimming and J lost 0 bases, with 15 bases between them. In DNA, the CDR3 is TGTGCCAGCAGCTTAGCGCCGCCCGGAGAAAGCTCCTATAATTCACCCCTCCACTTT. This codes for CASSLAPPGESSYNSPLHF.

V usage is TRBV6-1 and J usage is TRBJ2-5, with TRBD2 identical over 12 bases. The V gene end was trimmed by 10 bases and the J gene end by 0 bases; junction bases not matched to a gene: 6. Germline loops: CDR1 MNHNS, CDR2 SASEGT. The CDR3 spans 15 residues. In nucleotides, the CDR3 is TGTGCCACCAGCCTAGCGGGAGGGTACCAAGAGACCCAGTACTTC. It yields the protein CATSLAGGYQETQYF.